This T cell receptor beta chain was sequenced for a study of beta chain features in type 1 diabetes. The isolated RNA, all of it, was reverse transcribed, so expressed TCRB transcripts were what got sequenced. Generated by immunoSEQ multiplex PCR, the TCRdb table keeps only in-frame clones and is missing some. The top ten hold 1% of the sample, which has around 340,000 clones, around 8.5% seen once. Whole-study findings and limits: TCRB rearrangement may or may not be influenced by HLA type; here this remained unresolved. At VDJ recombination sites, type 1 diabetes patients had fewer insertions and more deleted nucleotides. Shorter TCRB CDR3s, moderately but significantly so, marked every one of the four CD4+ subsets in Type 1 diabetes patients. Comparison showed that naive, central memory and Treg TCRB repertoires appeared more similar among patients than among healthy donors.

A single heparinised draw of about 120 mL on average was taken per donor. The CDR3 is 15 amino acids. CDR1 is MNHEY and CDR2 is SVGAGI in the germline V gene. V lost 6 bases and J lost 2, with 15 bases in between. In regard to this clone: Its matching antigen is unknown.

The V gene is TRBV6-5, the J gene TRBJ2-3; D is uncertain. The receptor was derived from a man aged 25-45 years with type 1 diabetes. The sequenced material came from central memory CD4+ T cells from blood. CDR3 loop: CASSVSGVDTDTQYF. Written as DNA, the CDR3 is TGTGCCAGCAGCGTATCCGGCGTCGACACAGATACGCAGTATTTT.